These 5 T cell receptor beta chains were all obtained from the same sample, sequenced in a study of blood T cells in healthy people across ages. With a J-beta primer mix and a sample-barcoded 5' primer, a second PCR ran about 7 to 12 cycles. TCRdb reprocessed the 5' RACE reads with MiXCR, giving one entry per CDR3 protein. This table holds roughly 800,000 distinct CDR3 sequences, roughly 64% found once. Sequenced material: blood. The receptors were sampled from a man younger than 40 in good health.

Here the CDR3 DNA reads TGCAGTGCTAGTGTCGTGACAGGGCTGGCCGAGCAGTACTTC. Its translation is CSASVVTGLAEQYF. The J gene is TRBJ2-7, the V gene TRBV20-1; TRBD1 matches at 7 bases. This CDR3 is 14 amino acids long. V shed 3 bases, J shed 6 bases, and the junction held 11 bases outside the gene matches. Germline V gene lookup returns CDR1 DFQATT and CDR2 SNEGSKA (reference sequence).

This chain connects TRBV7-2 to TRBJ2-7, with a weak D call TRBD1 (6 bases). This CDR3 region has 15 residues. With 2 bases removed from V and 1 base from J, the gap between germline ends came to 12 bases. CDR1 SGHTA and CDR2 FQGNSA come from the germline V gene. CDR3 loop: CASSLYHGQSYEQYF. The CDR3 DNA follows: TGTGCCAGCAGCTTATATCACGGACAGTCCTACGAGCAGTACTTC.

The chain has TRBV7-2 and TRBJ2-2; TRBD1 might be the D (5 bases). The V gene's germline CDR1 is SGHTA and CDR2 FQGNSA. Trimming took off 1 base at V and 6 bases at J, with 12 bases between the two ends. This CDR3 is built from 15 residues. Written as DNA, the CDR3 is TGTGCCAGCAGCTTAGGGCAGGGTTTTCCCGGGGAGCTGTTTTTT. This sequence encodes CASSLGQGFPGELFF.

The chain links TRBV4-1 to TRBJ1-4; D remains ambiguous. V lost 3 bases and J 0 bases, leaving 14 bases between the germline ends. CDR3 size: 17 residues. The germline gives CDR1 MGHRA, CDR2 YSYEKL. CDR3 sequence: CASSHPSRAPTNEKLFF. CDR3 nucleotide sequence: TGCGCCAGCAGCCATCCCTCGAGGGCACCAACTAATGAAAAACTGTTTTTT.

The chain employs TRBV24-1 and TRBJ2-7; D perhaps matches TRBD2 (6 bases). Matching the DNA end better, TRBJ2-4 makes the J call doubtful. The germline V gene encodes CDR1 KGHDR and CDR2 SFDVKD. This CDR3 comprises 19 residues. In nucleotides, the CDR3 is TGTGCCACCAGTGGCTCCCGGGACTGCGAGAGTTTAGCCAAAAACATTCAGTACTTC. Amino acids: CATSGSRDCESLAKNIQYF.